This T cell receptor (beta chain) was obtained from a study of Graves' ophthalmopathy and Graves' hyperthyroidism. Study information: Stable hyperthyroidism meant no ophthalmopathy within 18 months of follow-up.

This clonotype was counted only a few times. The authors amplified TCR beta CDR3 regions from RNA transcripts. In the first round, RT-PCR was carried out with HTBI primers, and a multiplex PCR formed the second round. TCRdb re-analysed the multiplex PCR reads in MiXCR, keeping a single row per CDR3 protein. The data contain around 520,000 distinct CDR3 sequences, 39% of them singletons. This CDR3 has 12 amino acids. V was clipped by 0 bases and J by 1 base, with 3 bases between them. CDR1 GTSNPN and CDR2 SVGIG come from the germline V gene (reference sequence). The source of this sequence is an adult man with Graves' hyperthyroidism. This chain uses TRBV30 with TRBJ1-1; no clear D gene. What was sequenced was peripheral blood or thyroid tissue (not recorded which). The CDR3 spells CAWSVGNTEAFF. The CDR3 DNA sequence: TGTGCCTGGAGTGTGGGGAACACTGAAGCTTTCTTT. Full variable domain (remainder filled in from reference TRBV30 and TRBJ1-1): SQTIHQWPATLVQPVGSPLSLECTVEGTSNPNLYWYRQAAGRGLQLLFYSVGIGQISSEVPQNLSASRPQDRQFILSSKKLLLSDSGFYLCAWSVGNTEAFFGQGTRLTVV.